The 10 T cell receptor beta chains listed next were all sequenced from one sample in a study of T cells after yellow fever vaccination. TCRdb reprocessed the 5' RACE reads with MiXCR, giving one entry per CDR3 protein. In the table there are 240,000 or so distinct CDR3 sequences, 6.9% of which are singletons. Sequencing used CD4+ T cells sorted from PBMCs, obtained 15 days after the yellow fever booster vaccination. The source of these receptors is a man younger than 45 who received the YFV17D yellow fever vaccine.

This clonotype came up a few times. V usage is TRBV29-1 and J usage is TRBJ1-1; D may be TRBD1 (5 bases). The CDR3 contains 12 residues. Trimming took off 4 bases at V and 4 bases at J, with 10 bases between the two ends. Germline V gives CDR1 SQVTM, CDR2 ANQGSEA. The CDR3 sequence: CSVVRGGTEAFF. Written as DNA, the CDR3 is TGCAGCGTTGTCCGGGGGGGCACTGAAGCTTTCTTT.

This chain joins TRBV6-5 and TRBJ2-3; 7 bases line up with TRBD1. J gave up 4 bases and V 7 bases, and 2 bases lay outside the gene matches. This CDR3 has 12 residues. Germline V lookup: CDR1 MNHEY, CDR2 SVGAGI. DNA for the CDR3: TGTGCCAGCAAAGGGGGCGCAGATACGCAGTATTTT. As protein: CASKGGADTQYF.

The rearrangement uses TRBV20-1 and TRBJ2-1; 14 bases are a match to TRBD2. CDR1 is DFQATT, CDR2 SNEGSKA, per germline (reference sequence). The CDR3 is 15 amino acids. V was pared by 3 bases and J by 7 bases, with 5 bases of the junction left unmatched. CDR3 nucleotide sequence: TGCAGTGCTAGTGACGGGACTAGCGGGAGAAATGAGCAGTTCTTC. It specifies CSASDGTSGRNEQFF.

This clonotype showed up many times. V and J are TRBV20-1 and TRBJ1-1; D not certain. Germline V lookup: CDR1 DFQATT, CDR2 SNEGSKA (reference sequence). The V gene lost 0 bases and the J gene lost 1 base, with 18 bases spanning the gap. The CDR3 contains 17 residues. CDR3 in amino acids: CSARDYFAEGTNTEAFF. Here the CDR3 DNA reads TGCAGTGCTAGAGATTATTTCGCGGAGGGAACGAACACTGAAGCTTTCTTT.

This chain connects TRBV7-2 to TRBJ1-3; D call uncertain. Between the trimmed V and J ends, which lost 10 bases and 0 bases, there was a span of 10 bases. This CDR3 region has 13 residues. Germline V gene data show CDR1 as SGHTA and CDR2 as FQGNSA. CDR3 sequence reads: CAMGKGSGNTIYF. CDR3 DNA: TGTGCCATGGGAAAGGGCTCTGGAAACACCATATATTTT.

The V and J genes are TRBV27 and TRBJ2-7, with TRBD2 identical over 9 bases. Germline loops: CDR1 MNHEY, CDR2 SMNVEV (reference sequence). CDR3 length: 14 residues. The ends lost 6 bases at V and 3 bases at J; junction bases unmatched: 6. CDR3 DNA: TGTGCCAGCAGAAGGAGCGGGAGGTTCTACGAGCAGTACTTC. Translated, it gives CASRRSGRFYEQYF.

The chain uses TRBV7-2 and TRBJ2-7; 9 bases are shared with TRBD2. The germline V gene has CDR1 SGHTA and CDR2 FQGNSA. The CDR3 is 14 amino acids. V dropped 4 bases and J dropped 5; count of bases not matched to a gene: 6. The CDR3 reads CASSSHSGSDEQYF. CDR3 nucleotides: TGTGCCAGCAGCTCCCATAGCGGGAGTGACGAGCAGTACTTC.

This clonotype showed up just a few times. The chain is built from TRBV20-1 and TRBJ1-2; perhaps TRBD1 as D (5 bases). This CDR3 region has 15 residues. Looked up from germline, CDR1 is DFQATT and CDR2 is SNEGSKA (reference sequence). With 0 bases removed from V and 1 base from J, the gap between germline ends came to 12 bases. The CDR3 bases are TGCAGTGCTAGAGATCTTGGGGGACTTAACTATGGCTACACCTTC. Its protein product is CSARDLGGLNYGYTF.

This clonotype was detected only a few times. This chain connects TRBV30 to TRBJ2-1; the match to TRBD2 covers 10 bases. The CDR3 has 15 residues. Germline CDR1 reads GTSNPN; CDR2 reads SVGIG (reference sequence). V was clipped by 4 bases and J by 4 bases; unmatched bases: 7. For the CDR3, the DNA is TGTGCCTGGACCAGCGGGGGGGCCCCATACAATGAGCAGTTCTTC. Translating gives CAWTSGGAPYNEQFF.

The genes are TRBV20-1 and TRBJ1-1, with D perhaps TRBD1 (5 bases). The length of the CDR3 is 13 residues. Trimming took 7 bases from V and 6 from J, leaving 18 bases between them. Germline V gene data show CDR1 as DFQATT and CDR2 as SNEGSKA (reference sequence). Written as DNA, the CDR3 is TGCAGTGTTTACAAGGGCTTGGGGCCTGAAGCTTTCTTT. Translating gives CSVYKGLGPEAFF.